This record covers a single T cell receptor beta chain. This clone was seen only a few times. This clone's antigen is unknown. Base qualities were left out, and no much larger clone turns up one base away. The data derive from a study of Ad26.COV2.S vaccination and SARS-CoV-2 variants (dated by TCRdb to the early 2020s). A note on the overall study: Vaccine-arm donors came from COV1001, a multicentre, randomized, double-blind, placebo-controlled phase I-IIa trial of Ad26.COV2.S in healthy adults. The TCR-sequenced set comprised roughly 30 samples: around 20 Ad26.COV2.S vaccine recipients, 5 placebo recipients and 8 SARS-CoV-2 convalescent individuals. Ad26.COV2.S was administered intramuscularly at 5 x 10^10 or 1 x 10^11 viral particles, either as a single shot or as two shots given 56 days apart. Throughout the experiments and outcome assessment, investigators stayed blinded to trial group allocation. TCRbeta repertoire sequencing was used to assess the specificity and breadth of SARS-CoV-2-reactive T cell receptors after Ad26.COV2.S vaccination. Trial participants were randomized into five groups of five: low-dose or high-dose Ad26.COV2.S given once or twice, or placebo on both occasions.

The treatment or condition label for this specimen denotes: 15 to 20 received Ad26.COV2.S at low or high dose, single or two shots; roughly 5 received placebo; per-sample allocation not given. For vaccine and placebo recipients, repertoires were sequenced using samples collected on day 63 after the first injection. Cohort 1b enrolled around 23 adults aged 18-55 years at a single site in Boston, USA, between 29 July and 7 August 2020. As a vaccine, Ad26.COV2.S was a replication-incompetent adenovirus type 26 vector that expressed a prefusion-stabilized SARS-CoV-2 spike protein derived from the original Wuhan strain. Beyond this particular receptor, the publication reports: According to the authors, total T cell responses may have been underestimated by the TCR breadth and depth analyses. The study lacked the statistical power to compare responses across vaccine doses or regimens. Compared with placebo recipients, Ad26.COV2.S recipients showed higher spike-specific TCR breadth (P = 0.0014). Vaccine and placebo recipients had comparable non-spike TCR breadth, which fits with the vaccine containing only spike. After vaccination, substantial breadth of spike-specific CD8+ and CD4+ T cell responses was reported.

The immunoSEQ Assay was the method used to sequence TCRbeta CDR3 regions. After extraction, genomic DNA underwent amplification by bias-controlled multiplex PCR, followed by high-throughput sequencing. The published analysis was carried out like this. To quantify the absolute abundance of every unique TCRbeta CDR3 region, sequences were collapsed and filtered. Usable DNA was measured by amplifying reference genes present in all nucleated cells, and TCRbeta template counts were normalized to that usable DNA to estimate T cell fraction. Repertoire TCRs were annotated as SARS-CoV-2-specific by exact matching of V gene, CDR3 amino acid sequence and J gene to a known reactive TCR set. MIRA supplied the reference SARS-CoV-2 TCR set, which was filtered for enrichment in COVID-19-positive ImmuneCODE repertoires so that public or cross-reactive TCRs were removed. Based on the MIRA antigens, annotated TCRs were further analysed at the level of specific ORF or position within ORF. Depth was the summed frequency of annotated unique rearrangements, while breadth was defined as annotated unique rearrangements over total unique productive rearrangements. Group comparisons of TCR breadth used two-sided Wilcoxon rank-sum tests. TCRdb provides this immuneACCESS table in a form limited to in-frame rearrangements. Some clones are lacking; in checked studies, under half of them reflect an unresolved V gene, and why the rest are absent is not known. The V and J calls and the clone size are those of that table, but D and trimming were determined from the DNA. Recorded for this sample are some 320,000 clones; around 84% of them occurred a single time. Roughly 2.1% of the sample rests with the top ten.

As encoded in the germline V gene, CDR1 is SGHAT while CDR2 is FQNNGV. Taken from cysteine to phenylalanine, the CDR3 has 15 residues. Of all the DNA, just the CDR3 is kept, 45 bases in frame from base 1. The trim is 1 base for V and 4 bases for J, with a gap of 14 bases between the germline ends. This clonotype originated in a person between 18 and 65 years old who received the Ad26.COV2.S COVID-19 vaccine or a placebo. The source material was peripheral blood, sampled in a trial of Ad26.COV2.S vaccine versus placebo. The rearrangement combines TRBV11-2 with TRBJ2-7; no D segment can be confidently identified. The nucleotide sequence reads as follows: TGTGCCAGCAGCTTAGGCGGCCAGCTATTTTACGAGCAGTACTTC. It translates as CASSLGGQLFYEQYF.